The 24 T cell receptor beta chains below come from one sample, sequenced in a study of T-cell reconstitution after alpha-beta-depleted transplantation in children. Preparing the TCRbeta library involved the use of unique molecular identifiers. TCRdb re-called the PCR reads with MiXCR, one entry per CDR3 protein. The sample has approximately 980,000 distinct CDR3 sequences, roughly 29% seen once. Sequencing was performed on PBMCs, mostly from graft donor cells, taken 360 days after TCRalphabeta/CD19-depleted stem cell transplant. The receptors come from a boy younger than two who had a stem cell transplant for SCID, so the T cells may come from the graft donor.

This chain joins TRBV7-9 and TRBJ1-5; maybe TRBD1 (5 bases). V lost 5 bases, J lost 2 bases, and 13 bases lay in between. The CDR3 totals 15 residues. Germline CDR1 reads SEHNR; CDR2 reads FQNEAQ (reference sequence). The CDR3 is CASSDKGRGNQPQHF. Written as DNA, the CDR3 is TGTGCCAGCAGCGACAAGGGGAGGGGCAATCAGCCCCAGCATTTT.

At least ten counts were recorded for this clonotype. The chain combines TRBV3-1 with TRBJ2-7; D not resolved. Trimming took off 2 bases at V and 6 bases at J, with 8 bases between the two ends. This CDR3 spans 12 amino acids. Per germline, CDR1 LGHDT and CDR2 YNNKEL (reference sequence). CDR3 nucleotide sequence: TGTGCCAGCAGCCAAAAAACGGGCGAGCAGTACTTC. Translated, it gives CASSQKTGEQYF.

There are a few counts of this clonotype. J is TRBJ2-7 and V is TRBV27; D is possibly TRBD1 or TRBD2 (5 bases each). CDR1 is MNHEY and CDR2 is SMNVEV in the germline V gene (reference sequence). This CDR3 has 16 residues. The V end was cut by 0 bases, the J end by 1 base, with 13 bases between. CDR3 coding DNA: TGTGCCAGCAGTTTATCTTCAGGGAGAGGGTCCTACGAGCAGTACTTC. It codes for CASSLSSGRGSYEQYF.

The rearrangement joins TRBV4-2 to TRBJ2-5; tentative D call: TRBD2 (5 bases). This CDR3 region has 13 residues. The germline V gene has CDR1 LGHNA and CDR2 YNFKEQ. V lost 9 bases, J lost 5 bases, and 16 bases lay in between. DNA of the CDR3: TGTGCCAGTAGTCGCAGGCCGGGGGAGACCCAGTACTTC. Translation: CASSRRPGETQYF.

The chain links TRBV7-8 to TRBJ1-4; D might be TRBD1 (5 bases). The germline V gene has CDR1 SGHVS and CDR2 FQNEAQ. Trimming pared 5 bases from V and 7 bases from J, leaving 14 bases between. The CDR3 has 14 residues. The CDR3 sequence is CASSPGLKTEKLFF. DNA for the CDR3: TGTGCCAGCAGCCCGGGACTGAAGACTGAAAAACTGTTTTTT.

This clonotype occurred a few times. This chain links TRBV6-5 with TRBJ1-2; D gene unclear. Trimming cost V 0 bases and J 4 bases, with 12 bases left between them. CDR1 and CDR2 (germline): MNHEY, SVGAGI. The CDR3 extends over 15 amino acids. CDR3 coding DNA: TGTGCCAGCAGTTACTCGTCAGTGACACCCTATGGCTACACCTTC. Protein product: CASSYSSVTPYGYTF.

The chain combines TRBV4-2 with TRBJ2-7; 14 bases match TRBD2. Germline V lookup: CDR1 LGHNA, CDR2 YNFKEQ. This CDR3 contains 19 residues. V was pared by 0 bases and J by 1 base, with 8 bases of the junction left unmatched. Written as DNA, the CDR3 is TGTGCCAGCAGCCAAGAAGCCGGGGGACTAGCGGGGGTATCCTACGAGCAGTACTTC. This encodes CASSQEAGGLAGVSYEQYF.

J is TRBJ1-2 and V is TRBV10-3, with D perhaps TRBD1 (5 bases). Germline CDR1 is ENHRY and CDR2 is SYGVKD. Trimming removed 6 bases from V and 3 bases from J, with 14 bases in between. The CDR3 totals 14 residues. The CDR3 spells CAIRWDLIYYGYTF. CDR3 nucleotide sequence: TGTGCCATCAGATGGGACCTCATTTACTATGGCTACACCTTC.

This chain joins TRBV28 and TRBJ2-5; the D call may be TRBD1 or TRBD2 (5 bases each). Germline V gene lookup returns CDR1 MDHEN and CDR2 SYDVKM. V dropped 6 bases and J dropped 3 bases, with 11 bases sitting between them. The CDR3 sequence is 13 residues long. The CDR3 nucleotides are TGTGCCAGCAGCTCCTGGGGGAAAGAGACCCAGTACTTC. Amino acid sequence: CASSSWGKETQYF. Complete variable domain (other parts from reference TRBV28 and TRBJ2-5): DVKVTQSSRYLVKRTGEKVFLECVQDMDHENMFWYRQDPGLGLRLIYFSYDVKMKEKGDIPEGYSVSREKKERFSLILESASTNQTSMYLCASSSWGKETQYFGPGTRLLVL.

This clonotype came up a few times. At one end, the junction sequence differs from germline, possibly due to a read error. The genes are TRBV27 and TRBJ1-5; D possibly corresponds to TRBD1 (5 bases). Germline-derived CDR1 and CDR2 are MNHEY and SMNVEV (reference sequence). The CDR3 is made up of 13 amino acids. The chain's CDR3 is CAISFQGRKPQHF. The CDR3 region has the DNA TGTGCCATCAGTTTCCAGGGAAGAAAGCCCCAGCATTTT.

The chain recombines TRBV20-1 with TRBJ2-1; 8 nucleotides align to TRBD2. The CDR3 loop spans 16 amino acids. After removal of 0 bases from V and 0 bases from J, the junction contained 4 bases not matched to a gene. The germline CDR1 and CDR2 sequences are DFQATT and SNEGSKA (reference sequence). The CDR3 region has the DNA TGCAGTGCTAGAGATCGCGGGGGGAGCTCCTACAATGAGCAGTTCTTC. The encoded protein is CSARDRGGSSYNEQFF.

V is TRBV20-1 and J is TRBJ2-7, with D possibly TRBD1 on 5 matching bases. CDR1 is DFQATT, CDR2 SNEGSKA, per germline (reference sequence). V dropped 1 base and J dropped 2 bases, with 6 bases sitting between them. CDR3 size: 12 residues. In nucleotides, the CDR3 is TGCAGTGCTAGAGTACAGGCCTACGAGCAGTACTTC. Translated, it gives CSARVQAYEQYF.

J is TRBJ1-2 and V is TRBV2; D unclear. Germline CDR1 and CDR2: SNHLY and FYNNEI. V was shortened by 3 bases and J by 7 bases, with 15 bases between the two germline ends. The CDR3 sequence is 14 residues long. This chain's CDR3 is CASSEAGRTAGYTF. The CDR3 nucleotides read TGTGCCAGCAGTGAGGCGGGCAGGACGGCTGGCTACACCTTC.

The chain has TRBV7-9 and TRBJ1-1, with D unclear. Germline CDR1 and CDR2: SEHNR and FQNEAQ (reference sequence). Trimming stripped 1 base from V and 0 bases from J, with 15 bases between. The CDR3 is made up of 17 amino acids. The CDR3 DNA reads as TGTGCCAGCAGCTTAGTTGTCAGCCTCGGGGTGAACACTGAAGCTTTCTTT. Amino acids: CASSLVVSLGVNTEAFF.

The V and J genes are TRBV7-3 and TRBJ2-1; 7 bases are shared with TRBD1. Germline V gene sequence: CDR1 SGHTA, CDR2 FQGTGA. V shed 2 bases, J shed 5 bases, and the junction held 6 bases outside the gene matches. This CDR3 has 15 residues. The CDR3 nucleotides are TGTGCCAGCAGCTTATCGGACAGGCAGCACAATGAGCAGTTCTTC. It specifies CASSLSDRQHNEQFF.

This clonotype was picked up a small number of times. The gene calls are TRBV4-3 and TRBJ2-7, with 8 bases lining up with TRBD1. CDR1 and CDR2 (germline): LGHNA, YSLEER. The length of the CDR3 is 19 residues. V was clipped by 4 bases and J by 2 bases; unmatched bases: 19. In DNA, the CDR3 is TGCGCCAGCAGCCCCGATCCCCTTACGAGGACAGGGTATCCCTACGAGCAGTACTTC. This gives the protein CASSPDPLTRTGYPYEQYF.

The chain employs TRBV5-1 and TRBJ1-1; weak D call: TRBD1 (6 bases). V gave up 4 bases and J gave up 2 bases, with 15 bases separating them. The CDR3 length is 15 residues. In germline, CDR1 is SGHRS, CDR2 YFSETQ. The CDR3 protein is CASSPARGINTEAFF. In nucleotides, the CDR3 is TGCGCCAGCAGCCCCGCCAGGGGTATCAACACTGAAGCTTTCTTT. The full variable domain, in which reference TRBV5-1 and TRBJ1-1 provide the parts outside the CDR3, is KAGVTQTPRYLIKTRGQQVTLSCSPISGHRSVSWYQQTPGQGLQFLFEYFSETQRNKGNFPGRFSGRQFSNSRSEMNVSTLELGDSALYLCASSPARGINTEAFFGQGTRLTVV.

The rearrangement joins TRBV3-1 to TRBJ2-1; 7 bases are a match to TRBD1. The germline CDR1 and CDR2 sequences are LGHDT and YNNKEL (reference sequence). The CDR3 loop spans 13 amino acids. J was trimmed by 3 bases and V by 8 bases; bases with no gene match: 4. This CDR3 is CASGDRLYNEQFF. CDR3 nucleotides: TGTGCCAGCGGGGACAGACTCTACAATGAGCAGTTCTTC.

The CDR3, as DNA: TGTGCCAGCAGTACCAGTAAGGAGGGTTTGGGGGGCTCAGATACGCAGTATTTT. It is translated as CASSTSKEGLGGSDTQYF. The rearrangement uses TRBV12-3 or TRBV12-4 and TRBJ2-3; either TRBD1 or TRBD2 may fit D (6 bases each). With 5 bases removed from V and 4 bases from J, the gap between germline ends came to 25 bases. The CDR3 consists of 18 residues.

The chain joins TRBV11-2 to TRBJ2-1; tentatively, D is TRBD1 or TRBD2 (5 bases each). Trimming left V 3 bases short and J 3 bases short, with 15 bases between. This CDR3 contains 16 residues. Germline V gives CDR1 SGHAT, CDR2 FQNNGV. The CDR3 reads CASSFPGQGVYNEQFF. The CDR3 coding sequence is TGTGCCAGCAGCTTTCCGGGGCAAGGGGTCTACAATGAGCAGTTCTTC.

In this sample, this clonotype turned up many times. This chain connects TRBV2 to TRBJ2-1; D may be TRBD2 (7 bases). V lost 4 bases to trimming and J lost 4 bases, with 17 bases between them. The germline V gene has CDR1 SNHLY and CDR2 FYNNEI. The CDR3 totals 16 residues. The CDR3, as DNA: TGTGCCAGCAGTGCTTGGGCGGGGGCCACTTACAATGAGCAGTTCTTC. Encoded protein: CASSAWAGATYNEQFF.

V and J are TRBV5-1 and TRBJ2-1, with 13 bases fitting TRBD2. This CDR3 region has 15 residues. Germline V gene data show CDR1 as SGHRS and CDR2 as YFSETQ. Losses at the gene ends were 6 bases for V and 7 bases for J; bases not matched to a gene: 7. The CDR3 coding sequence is TGCGCCAGCACCCAACTAGCGGGGGGGTGGAATGAGCAGTTCTTC. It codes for CASTQLAGGWNEQFF.

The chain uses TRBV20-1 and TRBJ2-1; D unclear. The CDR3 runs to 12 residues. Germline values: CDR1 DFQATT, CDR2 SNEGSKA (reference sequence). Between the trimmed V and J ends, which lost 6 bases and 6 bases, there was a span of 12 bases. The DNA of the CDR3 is TGCAGTGCCCCGGACCCGCCCAATGAGCAGTTCTTC. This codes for CSAPDPPNEQFF.

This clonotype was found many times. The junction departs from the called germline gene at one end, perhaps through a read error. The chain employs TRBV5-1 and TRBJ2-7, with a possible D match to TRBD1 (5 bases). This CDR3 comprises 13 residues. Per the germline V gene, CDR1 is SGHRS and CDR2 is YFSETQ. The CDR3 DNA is TGTGCCAGCAGTTTAGGGGTCTCCTACGAGCAGTACTTC. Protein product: CASSLGVSYEQYF.